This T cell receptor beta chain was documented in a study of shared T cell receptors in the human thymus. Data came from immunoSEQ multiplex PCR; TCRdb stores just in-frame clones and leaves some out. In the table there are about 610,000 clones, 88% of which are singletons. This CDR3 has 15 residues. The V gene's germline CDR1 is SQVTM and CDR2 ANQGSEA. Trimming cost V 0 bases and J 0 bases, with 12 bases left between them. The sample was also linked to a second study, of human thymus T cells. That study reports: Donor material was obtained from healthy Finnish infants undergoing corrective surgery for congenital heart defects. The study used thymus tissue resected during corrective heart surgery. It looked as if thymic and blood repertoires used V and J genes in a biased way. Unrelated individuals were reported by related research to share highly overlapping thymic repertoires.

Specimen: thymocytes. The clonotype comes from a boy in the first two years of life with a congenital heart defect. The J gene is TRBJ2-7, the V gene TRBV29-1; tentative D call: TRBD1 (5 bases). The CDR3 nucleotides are TGCAGCGTTGAAGAAGAGACAGTTTTCTCCTACGAGCAGTACTTC. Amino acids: CSVEEETVFSYEQYF.